This T cell receptor beta chain was obtained from a study of shared clonotypes between healthy human individuals (dated by TCRdb to 2018 to 2021). About the full investigation: Two women and a few men aged 18 to 49 years were included in the cohort. For each donor, CD4 naive and CD4 memory were each given three plates, CD8 naive was given two plates, and CD8 memory was given one plate. To estimate repertoire size and how much clonotypes are shared between individuals, the study performed deep sequencing of blood TCR repertoires from about five healthy adults. Libraries were prepared and TCR repertoires were sequenced by different laboratories using diverse techniques, in order to increase sequencing depth and limit assay-specific biases. Between about 0.94 and 8.9 billion PBMCs per donor were obtained by leukapheresis. The investigation overall reported the following: The genetic and exposure-history diversity represented was limited by the small number of donors. Sampling was limited to blood, and TCR repertoires in tissue likely differ from TCR repertoires in blood. Pairwise subsampling led to the expectation that sequencing depth would affect the degree of clonotype sharing among donors. Higher generation probabilities were observed for clonotypes shared by all four sorted-subset donors than for non-shared clonotypes. Rarefaction of sorted-subset datasets indicated incomplete sequencing despite the large sequencing depth. Larger estimated clonotype richness was generally found for naive subsets than for memory subsets. When a handful of donors were compared, the shared fraction of clonotypes was around 4.6% for naive CD4, over 3% for naive CD8, 2% to 2.5% for memory CD4, and 0.35% to 0.5% for memory CD8.

The donors were healthy, HIV-negative adults who had no recently reported acute infections or vaccinations. Only Caucasian adults living in Nashville, Tennessee, USA were represented among the donors. CD4+ T cells were enriched by magnetic negative selection; naive cells were then positively selected on CD45RA, and the negative fraction formed the memory subset. Blood was obtained by leukapheresis, after which PBMCs were separated by Ficoll-Histopaque density gradient centrifugation and cryopreserved in liquid nitrogen vapor phase. Analytical flow cytometry was used to check the purity and quantity of every magnetically sorted T cell population. From each sorted fraction, genomic DNA was isolated and quantified by UV absorbance on a Nanodrop 2000c. Regarding this clone: The clone's antigen remains unknown. No much larger clone is present one base from it, and per-base qualities are unavailable.

Using the deep immunoSEQ assay, TCR CDR3 regions were amplified from genomic DNA by multiplex PCR. For each cell subset, the extracted genomic DNA was distributed evenly across all wells of several immunoSEQ 96-well plates, and each plate served as one replicate. Each replicate PCR for sorted subsets received around 210 ng genomic DNA, equal to about 30,000 T cell genomes. Purified libraries were quantified with a Qubit 3.0 fluorometer, sized on a Bioanalyzer 2100, and re-quantified with the KAPA Library Quantification kit. Every immunoSEQ 96-well plate was sequenced on a dedicated single-read 150-cycle Illumina NextSeq 550 flow cell. For the original study's pipeline: Because only junctional sequences without quality scores were contained in the immunoSEQ output, filtering matching that applied to full-length reads could not be performed. To assign V/J genes and CDR3, sequences were annotated against IMGT germline references using PyIR, a Python wrapper for IgBLAST v1.9. Reads were filtered out if the reads had weak V/J assignments (E-value above 1e-6), no CDR3, stop codons, out-of-frame junctions, or ambiguous translated residues. V3J clonotypes were defined as sequences sharing an identical inferred V gene, J gene, and CDR3 amino acid sequence. The percentage overlap between two repertoires was calculated by dividing the number of shared unique clonotypes by the size of the smaller repertoire. Richness of each repertoire was evaluated using RTK rarefaction, the Chao1 estimator, and Recon v2.1 estimates of unobserved clonotypes. OLGA was used to compute generation probabilities for all TCRbeta clonotypes that the gDNA method yielded from a handful of donors. In TCRdb, the immuneACCESS table is reduced to in-frame sequences with V and J assigned. These tables do not hold every clone; where another copy was compared, an unresolved V gene accounts for under half, and the others remain unexplained. V and J calls and clone size are copied from that table; D and trimming were computed from the DNA. Here the sample has roughly 640,000 clones; approximately 74% occur a single time. The ten largest account for approximately 1.7% of the sample.

The CDR3 runs 15 residues from the cysteine to the phenylalanine. Just the 45-base CDR3 DNA is kept, in frame starting at base 1. V gives up 5 bases and J gives up 7 bases, and the segment between their germline ends measures 18 bases. As encoded in the germline V gene, CDR1 is MGHDK while CDR2 is SYGVNS. Material for sequencing was memory CD4+ T cells sorted from blood. The cell subset or site label here, explained by the study, means: CD45RA-negative fraction. The source of this sequence is a woman under 40 in good health. The chain is made from TRBV25-1 and TRBJ1-3; TRBD1 is perhaps the D gene, given 6 matching bases. The nucleotides read TGTGCCAGCAGTCCTAAGGGGGGGGCTTCGAACACCATATATTTT. This codes for CASSPKGGASNTIYF. Reference TRBV25-1 and TRBJ1-3 proteins supply the regions before and after the CDR3; the full variable domain is: EADIYQTPRYLVIGTGKKITLECSQTMGHDKMYWYQQDPGMELHLIHYSYGVNSTEKGDLSSESTVSRIRTEHFPLTLESARPSHTSQYLCASSPKGGASNTIYFGEGSWLTVV.